This T cell receptor beta chain comes out of a study of cytomegalovirus exposure and HLA in healthy donors. Study-level information: A subsequent analysis stated that the 90 to 150 validation repertoires were run on the same platform as the approximately 700 first-cohort repertoires. Study findings and constraints: The study labeled 170 or so TCR beta chains cytomegalovirus-associated.

Concerning this clone: Its target is not known.

Germline CDR1 is SGHNT and CDR2 is YYREEE (reference sequence). This CDR3 contains 15 residues. J lost 5 bases, V lost 3 bases, and 11 bases had no gene match. Only in-frame clones appear in the TCRdb table, and some are missing; sequencing was by immunoSEQ multiplex PCR. This sample has 100,000 to 150,000 clones, with roughly nine tenths found just once. What was sequenced was PBMCs. The receptor's source is a woman between 18 and 29 years old in good health and CMV-seronegative. The rearrangement joins TRBV5-4 to TRBJ2-7; 7 bases agree with TRBD1. CDR3 sequence: CASSSIGDRVHEQYF. The CDR3, as DNA: TGTGCCAGCAGCTCCATCGGTGACAGGGTCCACGAGCAGTACTTC.